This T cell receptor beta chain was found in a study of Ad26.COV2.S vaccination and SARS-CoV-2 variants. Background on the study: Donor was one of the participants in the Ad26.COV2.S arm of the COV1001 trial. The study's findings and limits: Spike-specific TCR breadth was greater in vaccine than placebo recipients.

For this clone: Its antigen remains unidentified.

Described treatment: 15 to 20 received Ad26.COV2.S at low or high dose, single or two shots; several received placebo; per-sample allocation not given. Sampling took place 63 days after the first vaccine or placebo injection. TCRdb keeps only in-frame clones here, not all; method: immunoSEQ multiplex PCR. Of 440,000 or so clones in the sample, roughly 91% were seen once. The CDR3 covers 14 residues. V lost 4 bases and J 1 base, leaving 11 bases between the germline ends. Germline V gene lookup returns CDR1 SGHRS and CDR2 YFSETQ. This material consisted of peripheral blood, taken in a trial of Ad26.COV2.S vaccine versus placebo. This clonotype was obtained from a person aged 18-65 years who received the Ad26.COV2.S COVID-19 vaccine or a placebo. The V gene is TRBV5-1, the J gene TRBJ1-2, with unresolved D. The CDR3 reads CASSPRQINYGYTF. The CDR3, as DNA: TGCGCCAGCAGCCCCCGACAAATTAACTATGGCTACACCTTC.